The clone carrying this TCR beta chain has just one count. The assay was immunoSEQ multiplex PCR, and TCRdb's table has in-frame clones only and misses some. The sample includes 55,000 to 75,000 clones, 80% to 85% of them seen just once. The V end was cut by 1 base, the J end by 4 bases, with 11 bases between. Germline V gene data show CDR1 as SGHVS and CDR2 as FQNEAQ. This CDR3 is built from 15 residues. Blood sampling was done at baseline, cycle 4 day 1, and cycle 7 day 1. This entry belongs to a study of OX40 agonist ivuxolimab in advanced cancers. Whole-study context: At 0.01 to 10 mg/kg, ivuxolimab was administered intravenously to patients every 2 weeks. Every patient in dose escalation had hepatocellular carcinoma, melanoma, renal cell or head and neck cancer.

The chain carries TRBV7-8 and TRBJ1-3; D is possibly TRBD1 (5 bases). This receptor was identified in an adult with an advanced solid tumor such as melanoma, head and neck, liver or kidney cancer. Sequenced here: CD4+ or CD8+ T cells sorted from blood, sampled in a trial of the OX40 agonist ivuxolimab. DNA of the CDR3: TGTGCCAGCAGCTTAGATCGGGGGAACGGAAACACCATATATTTT. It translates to CASSLDRGNGNTIYF.